Shown below are 9 T cell receptor beta chains from a single sample sequenced in a study of OX40 agonist ivuxolimab in advanced cancers. The library was obtained by the immunoSEQ multiplex PCR assay. The clones in this table, taken by TCRdb from immuneACCESS, are in-frame only. Not every clone is retained; where verified, under half of the shortfall comes from an unresolved V gene, and the cause of the rest is unknown. Here the sample has 48,000 or so clones; approximately 84% occur a single time. In total, the top ten clones hold around 1.1% of the sample. The sample consisted of CD4+ or CD8+ T cells sorted from blood, taken in a trial of the OX40 agonist ivuxolimab. These receptors originate from an adult with an advanced solid tumor such as melanoma, head and neck, liver or kidney cancer.

This clone has only one observation. CDR3 region: CASSLASRDSGVTPPAVGEQYF. Here the CDR3 DNA reads TGTGCCAGCAGCTTAGCGAGTAGGGACAGTGGGGTCACCCCCCCCGCAGTGGGGGAGCAGTACTTC. The V gene is TRBV7-4, the J gene TRBJ2-7; 7 nucleotides line up with TRBD1. This CDR3 has 22 amino acids. Germline CDR1 SGHVT, CDR2 SQSDAQ. The V segment lost 0 bases and the J segment 7 bases; nucleotides outside the gene matches: 30.

The rearrangement joins TRBV29-1 to TRBJ2-6; D may be TRBD1 or TRBD2 (6 bases each). Germline CDR1 and CDR2: SQVTM and ANQGSEA. The CDR3 sequence is 15 residues long. CDR3 in amino acids: CKGGRMISGANVLTF. For the CDR3, the DNA is TGCAAGGGGGGCAGAATGATCTCTGGGGCCAACGTCCTGACTTTC.

The chain employs TRBV6-5 and TRBJ1-2; TRBD1 agrees at 8 bases. V was pared by 7 bases and J by 4 bases, with 8 bases of the junction left unmatched. The V gene's germline CDR1 is MNHEY and CDR2 SVGAGI. The CDR3 consists of 14 residues. CDR3 nucleotides: TGTGCCAGCACTCCCAATGGACAGGGCTATGGCTACACCTTC. This codes for CASTPNGQGYGYTF.

On this clone itself: At one of its ends the junction is not consistent with the germline gene, which may arise from a read error. The gene calls are TRBV7-7 and TRBJ2-1; D remains unclear. The CDR3 totals 14 residues. Germline CDR1 reads SSHAT; CDR2 reads FNYEAQ (reference sequence). The CDR3 reads CASSLVGPYNEQFF. The CDR3 DNA reads as TGTGCTAGCAGCTTAGTTGGTCCCTACAATGAGCAGTTCTTC. Supplemented by reference TRBV7-7 and TRBJ2-1, the full variable domain reads GAGVSQSPRYKVTKRGQDVTLRCDPISSHATLYWYQQALGQGPEFLTYFNYEAQPDKSGLPSDRFSAERPEGSISTLTIQRTEQRDSAMYRCASSLVGPYNEQFFGPGTRLTVL.

In DNA form, the CDR3 reads TGTGCCAGCAGTTTGGGGGGGACAGGCTACGAGCAGTACTTC. Translating gives CASSLGGTGYEQYF. The chain uses TRBV28 and TRBJ2-7; possible D gene TRBD1, 8 bases. The V and J ends lost 3 bases and 3 bases respectively, with 12 bases between them. Germline V gene data show CDR1 as MDHEN and CDR2 as SYDVKM. The CDR3 length is 14 residues.

The chain is built from TRBV6-6 and TRBJ2-1, with 7 bases lining up with TRBD2. CDR1 and CDR2 from the germline V gene are MNHNY and SVGAGI (reference sequence). J lost 7 bases, V lost 0 bases, and 6 bases had no gene match. The CDR3 length is 15 residues. CDR3 amino acids: CASSYSSGWGNEQFF. CDR3 sequence (DNA): TGTGCCAGCAGTTACTCTAGCGGGTGGGGGAATGAGCAGTTCTTC.

DNA of the CDR3: TGTGCCAGCGGGGCGGGGGCGCTAAATTCACCCCTCCACTTT. It translates to CASGAGALNSPLHF. This rearrangement joins TRBV15 to TRBJ1-6; D possibly corresponds to TRBD1 (6 bases). The CDR3 covers 14 residues. Germline V gene data show CDR1 as LNHNV and CDR2 as YYDKDF (reference sequence). V was trimmed by 10 bases and J by 7 bases, leaving 17 bases between them.

The J gene is TRBJ1-3, the V gene TRBV9, with 10 bases aligning to TRBD1. V trimming: 0 bases; J trimming: 4 bases; junction bases outside the gene matches: 10. The germline V gene encodes CDR1 SGDLS and CDR2 YYNGEE. The CDR3 loop spans 18 amino acids. The chain's CDR3 is CASSVGFGGTGVGNTIYF. The CDR3 DNA follows: TGTGCCAGCAGCGTAGGTTTTGGCGGGACAGGGGTCGGAAACACCATATATTTT.

The chain has TRBV13 and TRBJ2-7, with 7 bases lining up with TRBD1. Germline V gene data show CDR1 as PRHDT and CDR2 as FYEKMQ (reference sequence). This CDR3 comprises 14 residues. V shed 5 bases and J 5 bases; nucleotides not matched to a gene: 9. CDR3: CASSRTGFKNEQYF. CDR3 in DNA: TGTGCCAGCAGCCGGACAGGATTTAAGAACGAGCAGTACTTC.